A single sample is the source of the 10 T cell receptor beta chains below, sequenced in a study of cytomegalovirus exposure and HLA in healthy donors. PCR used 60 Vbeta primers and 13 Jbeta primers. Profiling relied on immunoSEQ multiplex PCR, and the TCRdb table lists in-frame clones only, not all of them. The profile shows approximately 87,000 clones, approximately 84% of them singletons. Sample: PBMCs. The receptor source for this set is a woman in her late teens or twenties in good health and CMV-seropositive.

As DNA, the CDR3 is TGTGCCAGCAGCTCCCCGGGAACTGAAGCTTTCTTT. It specifies CASSSPGTEAFF. The V call is TRBV11-2, the J call TRBJ1-1; D remains ambiguous. Germline values: CDR1 SGHAT, CDR2 FQNNGV. This CDR3 contains 12 residues. V was clipped by 4 bases and J by 5 bases, with 8 bases between them.

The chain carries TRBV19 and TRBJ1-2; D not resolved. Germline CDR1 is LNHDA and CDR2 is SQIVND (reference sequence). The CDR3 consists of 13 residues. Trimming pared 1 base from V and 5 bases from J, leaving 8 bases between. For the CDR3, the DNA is TGTGCCAGTAGTATAGCTACGGGGTATGGCTACACCTTC. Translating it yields CASSIATGYGYTF.

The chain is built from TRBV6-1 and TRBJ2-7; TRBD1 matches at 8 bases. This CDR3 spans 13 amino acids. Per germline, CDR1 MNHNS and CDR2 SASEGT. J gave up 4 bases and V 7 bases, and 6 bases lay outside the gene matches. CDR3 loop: CASNDRGRYEQYF. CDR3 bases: TGTGCCAGCAACGACAGGGGTAGGTACGAGCAGTACTTC.

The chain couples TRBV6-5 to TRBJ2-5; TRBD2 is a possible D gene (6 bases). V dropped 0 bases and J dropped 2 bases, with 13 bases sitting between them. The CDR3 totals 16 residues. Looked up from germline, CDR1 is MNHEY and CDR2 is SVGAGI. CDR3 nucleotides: TGTGCCAGCAGTTACTCCTCCGGGGGTGCTCAAGAGACCCAGTACTTC. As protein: CASSYSSGGAQETQYF.

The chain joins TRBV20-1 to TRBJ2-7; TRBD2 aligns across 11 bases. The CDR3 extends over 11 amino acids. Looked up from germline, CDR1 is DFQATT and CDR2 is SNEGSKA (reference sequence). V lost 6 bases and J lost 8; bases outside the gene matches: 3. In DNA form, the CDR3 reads TGCAGTGCCACTAGCGGGGGCCAGCAGTACTTC. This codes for CSATSGGQQYF.

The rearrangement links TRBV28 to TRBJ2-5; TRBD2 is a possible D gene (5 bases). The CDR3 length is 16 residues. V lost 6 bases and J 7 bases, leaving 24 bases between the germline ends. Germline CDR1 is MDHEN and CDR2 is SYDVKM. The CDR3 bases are TGTGCCAGCAGCCCCTTGGAAAGGGTCGATAGCGTGACCCAGTACTTC. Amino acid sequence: CASSPLERVDSVTQYF.

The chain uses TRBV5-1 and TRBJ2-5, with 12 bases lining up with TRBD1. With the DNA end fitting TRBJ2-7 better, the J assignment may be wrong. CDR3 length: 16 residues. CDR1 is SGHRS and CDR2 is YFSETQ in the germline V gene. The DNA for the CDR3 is TGCGCCAGCAGCTTGGACCGGGACAGGGGGCTTTACGAGCAGTACTTC. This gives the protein CASSLDRDRGLYEQYF.

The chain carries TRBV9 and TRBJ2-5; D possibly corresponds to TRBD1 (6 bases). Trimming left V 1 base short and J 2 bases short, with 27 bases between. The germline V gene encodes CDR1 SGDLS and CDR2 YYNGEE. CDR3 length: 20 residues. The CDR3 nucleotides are TGTGCCAGCAGCGTAAGGCCGCATGACAGGTCGTTCGGGGTACAAGAGACCCAGTACTTC. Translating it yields CASSVRPHDRSFGVQETQYF.

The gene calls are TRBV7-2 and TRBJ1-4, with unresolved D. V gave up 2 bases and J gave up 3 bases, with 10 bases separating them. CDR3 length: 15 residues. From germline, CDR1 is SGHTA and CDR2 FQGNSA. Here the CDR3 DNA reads TGTGCCAGCAGCTTAAAGGCGGCTTCTAATGAAAAACTGTTTTTT. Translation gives CASSLKAASNEKLFF. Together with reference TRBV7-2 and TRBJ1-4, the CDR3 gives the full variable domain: GAGVSQSPSNKVTEKGKDVELRCDPISGHTALYWYRQSLGQGLEFLIYFQGNSAPDKSGLPSDRFSAERTGGSVSTLTIQRTQQEDSAVYLCASSLKAASNEKLFFGSGTQLSVL.

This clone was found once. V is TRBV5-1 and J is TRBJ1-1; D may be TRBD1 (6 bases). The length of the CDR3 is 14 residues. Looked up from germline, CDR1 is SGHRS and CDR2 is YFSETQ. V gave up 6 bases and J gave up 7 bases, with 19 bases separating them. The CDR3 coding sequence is TGCGCCAGCACCCGAAGGGAACAGGGCGGTGAAGCTTTCTTT. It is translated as CASTRREQGGEAFF.